The sequence of this T cell receptor (beta chain) was determined in a study of blood T cell repertoires in COVID-19. Looking at the study overall: T cells, B-cell-depleted T cells, or PBMCs supplied cDNA or gDNA.

Authors' data handling: Amplified reference gene primers provided the basis for estimating nucleated cell counts. Produced via immunoSEQ multiplex PCR; TCRdb's table is partial and in-frame only. V, J and clone size are taken as reported in that table, and D and trimming were inferred from the DNA itself. The sample has roughly 35,000 clones, around 90% seen once. Germline CDR1 is GTSNPN and CDR2 is SVGIG (reference sequence). The CDR3 consists of 15 residues. Trimming pared 3 bases from V and 4 bases from J, leaving 18 bases between. The chain couples TRBV30 to TRBJ1-1; D is perhaps TRBD1 (6 bases). Material for sequencing was peripheral blood. The TCR was taken from a man in his forties or fifties with active or convalescent COVID-19. CDR3 sequence reads: CAWRGDGGPATEAFF. CDR3 nucleotides: TGTGCCTGGAGGGGCGACGGGGGGCCGGCCACTGAAGCTTTCTTT. Supplemented by reference TRBV30 and TRBJ1-1, the full variable domain reads SQTIHQWPATLVQPVGSPLSLECTVEGTSNPNLYWYRQAAGRGLQLLFYSVGIGQISSEVPQNLSASRPQDRQFILSSKKLLLSDSGFYLCAWRGDGGPATEAFFGQGTRLTVV.